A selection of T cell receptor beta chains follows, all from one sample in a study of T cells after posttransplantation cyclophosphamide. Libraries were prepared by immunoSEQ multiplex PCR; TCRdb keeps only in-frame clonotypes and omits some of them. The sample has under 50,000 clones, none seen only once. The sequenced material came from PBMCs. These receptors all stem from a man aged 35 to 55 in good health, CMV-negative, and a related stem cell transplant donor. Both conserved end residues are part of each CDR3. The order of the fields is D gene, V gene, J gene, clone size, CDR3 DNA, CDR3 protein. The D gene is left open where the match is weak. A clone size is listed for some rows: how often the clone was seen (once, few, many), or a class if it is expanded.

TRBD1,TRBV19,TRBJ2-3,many,TGTGCCAGTACGGGGACAGGGGCTATCACAGATACGCAGTATTTT,CASTGTGAITDTQYF
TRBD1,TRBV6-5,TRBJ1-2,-,TGTGCCAGCAGCAGACAGGGAACCATGGGGGTTGGCTACACCTTC,CASSRQGTMGVGYTF
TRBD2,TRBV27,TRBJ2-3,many,TGTGCCAGCAGGAGCGGGAGACAAGTAGATACGCAGTATTTT,CASRSGRQVDTQYF
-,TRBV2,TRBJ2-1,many,TGTGCCAGCATGTTAGGACAGAGCTCCTACAATGAGCAGTTCTTC,CASMLGQSSYNEQFF
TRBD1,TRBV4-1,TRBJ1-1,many,TGCGCCAGCAGCCTACTGACGTCAGGACAGGGTTTAGGAACTGAAGCTTTCTTT,CASSLLTSGQGLGTEAFF
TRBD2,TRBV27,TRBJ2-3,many,TGTGCCAGCAGTTCGAGACTAGCCGGTAGCACAGATACGCAGTATTTT,CASSSRLAGSTDTQYF
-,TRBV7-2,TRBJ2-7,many,TGTGCCAGCAGCGCAGCGGACCTTGACCTGCCCGAGCAGTACTTC,CASSAADLDLPEQYF
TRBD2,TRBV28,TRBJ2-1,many,TGTGCCAGCAGTTTGCAACTAGCGGGAGGGCGAGAGCAGTTCTTC,CASSLQLAGGREQFF
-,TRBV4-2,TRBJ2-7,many,TGTGCCAGCAGCCAAGCAGGAGGGGACCTATACGAGCAGTACTTC,CASSQAGGDLYEQYF
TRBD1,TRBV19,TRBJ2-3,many,TGTGCCAGTAGTATCCGGGACAGGGACACAGATACGCAGTATTTT,CASSIRDRDTDTQYF
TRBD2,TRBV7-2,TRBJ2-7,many,TGTGCCAGCAGCTTAGGGACTAGCGGGAGTTCGTACGAGCAGTACTTC,CASSLGTSGSSYEQYF
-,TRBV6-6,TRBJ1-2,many,TGTGCCAGCACCCTGGCCGTCGCTAACTATGGCTACACCTTC,CASTLAVANYGYTF
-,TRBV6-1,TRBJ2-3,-,TGTGCCAGCAGTTTAGAGCCCCACACAGATACGCAGTATTTT,CASSLEPHTDTQYF
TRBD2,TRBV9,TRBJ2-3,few,TGTGCCAGCAGCGTACTAGCGGGAACAGATACGCAGTATTTT,CASSVLAGTDTQYF
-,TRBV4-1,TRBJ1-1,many,TGCGCCAGCAGCCAAGATTACAGGAGACCGAACACTGAAGCTTTCTTT,CASSQDYRRPNTEAFF
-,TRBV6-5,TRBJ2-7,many,TGTGCCAGCAAGTTTACGGGAGACTCCTACGAGCAGTACTTC,CASKFTGDSYEQYF